The clone carrying this T cell receptor beta chain was recorded many times. Its antigen is still unknown. Amplified TCR beta CDR3 regions were obtained using RNA transcripts as template. The workflow started with a first-round RT-PCR run with HTBI primers and then moved on to a second-round multiplex PCR. TCRdb fed the multiplex PCR reads into MiXCR, producing one record per CDR3 protein. The sample holds a few hundred thousand distinct CDR3 sequences, about 18% seen once. Stable hyperthyroidism denotes an absence of ophthalmopathy throughout 18 months of follow-up. The PBMCs had their origin in roughly 9.4 ml of fresh peripheral blood. The data derive from a study of Graves' ophthalmopathy and Graves' hyperthyroidism. Study results and limitations: The model reached approximately 71% sensitivity and about 72% specificity for predicting ophthalmopathy progression.

The CDR3 length is 15 residues. Germline loops: CDR1 MNHNS, CDR2 SASEGT. V gave up 0 bases and J gave up 0 bases, with 8 bases separating them. Sequenced sample: peripheral blood. This chain uses TRBV6-1 with TRBJ2-5; D is unclear. The sequence came from an adult woman with stable Graves' hyperthyroidism. This chain's CDR3 is CASSEAEGYQETQYF. The CDR3 DNA is TGTGCCAGCAGTGAAGCGGAAGGGTACCAAGAGACCCAGTACTTC.